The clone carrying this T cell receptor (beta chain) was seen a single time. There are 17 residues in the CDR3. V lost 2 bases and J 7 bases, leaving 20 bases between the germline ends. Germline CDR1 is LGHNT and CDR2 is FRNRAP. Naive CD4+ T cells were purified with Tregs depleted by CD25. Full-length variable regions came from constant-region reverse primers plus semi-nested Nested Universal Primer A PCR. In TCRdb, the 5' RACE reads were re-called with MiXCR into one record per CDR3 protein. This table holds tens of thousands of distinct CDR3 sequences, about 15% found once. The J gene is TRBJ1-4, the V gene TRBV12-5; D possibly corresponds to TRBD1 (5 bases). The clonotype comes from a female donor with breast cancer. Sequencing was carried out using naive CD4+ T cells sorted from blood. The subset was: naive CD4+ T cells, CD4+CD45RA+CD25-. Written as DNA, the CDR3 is TGTGCTAGTGGTTTGACCCGCCAGGGAGTCGTAGTTGAAAAACTGTTTTTT. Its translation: CASGLTRQGVVVEKLFF.